Below are 4 T cell receptor beta chains sequenced from a single sample in a study of CD8+ T cells in alopecia areata listed by TCRdb under 2018. The library came from the immunoSEQ multiplex PCR assay. RNA was extracted from all samples and reverse transcribed into cDNA as template for TCR sequencing. TCRdb stores this immuneACCESS table with in-frame sequences only. Part of the clones is absent; in the studies checked, under half of the shortfall reflects unresolved V genes, and no reason is known for the rest. In this sample the table shows some 99,000 clones, roughly 47% of which occur a single time. The ten biggest clones cover about 0.79% of the sample. The sample taken for sequencing was CD4+ T cells sorted from blood. All receptors come from a human donor with alopecia areata.

V is TRBV29-1 and J is TRBJ1-1; the D is unclear. The CDR3 contains 13 residues. V lost 1 base and J lost 6, with 12 bases in between. Germline V gene sequence: CDR1 SQVTM, CDR2 ANQGSEA. CDR3 in DNA: TGCAGCGTTGAAGTGTCCCCAATCGCTGAAGCTTTCTTT. Its translation: CSVEVSPIAEAFF.

The chain links TRBV6-6 to TRBJ2-1; D gene unclear. The ends were cut back, 5 bases at V and 9 bases at J, with 14 bases in the middle. The CDR3 is 13 amino acids. Germline CDR1 is MNHNY and CDR2 is SVGAGI (reference sequence). CDR3 nucleotide sequence: TGTGCCAGCAGTGGCGACCCGGGCGGTGAGCAGTTCTTC. Protein: CASSGDPGGEQFF.

Judged by abundance, this clone is medium-sized. This sequence joins TRBV11-2 and TRBJ1-1; TRBD1 might be the D (5 bases). The CDR3 covers 15 residues. V gave up 4 bases and J gave up 6 bases, with 18 bases separating them. Germline V gene sequence: CDR1 SGHAT, CDR2 FQNNGV. The CDR3, as DNA: TGTGCCAGCAGCTCGGGGGGTTCTCCGGTTTCTGAAGCTTTCTTT. Amino acids: CASSSGGSPVSEAFF.

V usage is TRBV7-2 and J usage is TRBJ2-7, with D unresolved. Trimming left V 3 bases short and J 2 bases short, with 8 bases between. The CDR3 covers 13 residues. Germline V gene sequence: CDR1 SGHTA, CDR2 FQGNSA. For the CDR3, the DNA is TGTGCCAGCAGCTTTCTCGGAACCTACGAGCAGTACTTC. It translates to CASSFLGTYEQYF.